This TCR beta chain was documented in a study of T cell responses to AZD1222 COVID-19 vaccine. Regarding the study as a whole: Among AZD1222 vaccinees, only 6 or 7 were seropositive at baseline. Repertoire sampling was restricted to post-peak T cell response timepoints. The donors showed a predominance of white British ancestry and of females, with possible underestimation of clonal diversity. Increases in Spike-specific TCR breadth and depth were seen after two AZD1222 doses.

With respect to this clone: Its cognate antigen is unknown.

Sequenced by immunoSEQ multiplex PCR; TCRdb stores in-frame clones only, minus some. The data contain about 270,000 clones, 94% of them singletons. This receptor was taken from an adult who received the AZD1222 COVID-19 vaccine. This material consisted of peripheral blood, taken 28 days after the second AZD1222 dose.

Here the CDR3 DNA reads TGTGCCAGCAGTGACGGAGCCGGAAGGGGCTCTGGAAACACCATATATTTT. Protein product: CASSDGAGRGSGNTIYF. The chain combines TRBV2 with TRBJ1-3; weak D call: TRBD1 (5 bases). The CDR3 is 17 amino acids. V was clipped by 3 bases and J by 0 bases, with 15 bases between them. The germline gives CDR1 SNHLY, CDR2 FYNNEI.